The 5 T cell receptor beta chains listed next were all sequenced from one sample in a study of blood T cell repertoires in COVID-19 (dated by TCRdb to between 2020 and 2021). The library was obtained by the immunoSEQ multiplex PCR assay. The immuneACCESS repertoire file appears here via TCRdb, limited to in-frame rearrangements. These files lack a portion of the clones; in checked studies, under half of the deficit traces to unresolved V genes, and the cause of the others is not known. Here the sample has tens of thousands of clones; 80% to 90% occur a single time. 3.6% of the sample comes from the top ten. The specimen was peripheral blood. All receptors derive from a man aged 35 to 55 with COVID-19, enrolled during active disease.

The chain combines TRBV6-1 with TRBJ1-1; tentative D call: TRBD1 (5 bases). Germline V gene sequence: CDR1 MNHNS, CDR2 SASEGT. The germline V and J ends were trimmed by 3 bases and 6 bases, with 14 bases remaining between them. CDR3 length: 14 residues. The CDR3 here is CASSEAYRRAEAFF. The CDR3 nucleotides read TGTGCCAGCAGTGAGGCATACAGGAGAGCTGAAGCTTTCTTT.

The V call is TRBV6-1, the J call TRBJ2-7; 10 bases are shared with TRBD1. The V gene's germline CDR1 is MNHNS and CDR2 SASEGT. With V trimmed by 1 base and J by 3 bases, 0 bases remained unmatched. This CDR3 contains 14 residues. For the CDR3, the DNA is TGTGCCAGCAGTGAAGGGACAGGGGGCTACGAGCAGTACTTC. Its translation is CASSEGTGGYEQYF.

This clone came up a few times. The gene calls are TRBV2 and TRBJ2-7, with 9 nucleotides matching TRBD2. CDR3 length equals 17 residues. V lost 8 bases to trimming and J lost 1 base; unmatched junction nucleotides: 15. CDR1 is SNHLY and CDR2 is FYNNEI in the germline V gene. The CDR3 DNA sequence: TGTGCCAGCGGATGGGAGGGAGCGGGGGGTAAATCCTACGAGCAGTACTTC. It translates to CASGWEGAGGKSYEQYF.

This clone was counted only a few times. The chain uses TRBV12-3 or TRBV12-4 and TRBJ2-5; D might be TRBD1 (5 bases). The CDR3 is 13 amino acids. Trimming shortened V by 5 bases and J by 5 bases, and 12 bases separated the two germline ends. The CDR3 spells CASSRGIRETQYF. The CDR3, as DNA: TGTGCCAGCAGTAGGGGTATCCGGGAGACCCAGTACTTC.

The chain recombines TRBV24-1 with TRBJ1-1; D possibly corresponds to TRBD1 (6 bases). V was pared by 4 bases and J by 7 bases, with 12 bases between. Per germline, CDR1 KGHDR and CDR2 SFDVKD. This CDR3 contains 13 residues. Written as DNA, the CDR3 is TGTGCCACCAGTGAAGGGGGGAGGGGTGAAGCTTTCTTT. This encodes CATSEGGRGEAFF.